These T cell receptor beta chains were read from a single sample in a study of regulatory T cells in long-lasting Graves disease. MiXCR, applied by TCRdb to the multiplex PCR reads, yields one record per CDR3 protein. The sample carries over 400,000 distinct CDR3 sequences, 12% to 15% recorded once. These data were likewise used in another study, on T cells in Graves' hyperthyroidism and ophthalmopathy.

The sequencing used peripheral blood mononuclear cells (PBMCs), collected at new diagnosis, from a patient treated with antithyroid drugs. These TCRs come from a woman in her forties or fifties with Graves disease. CDR3s leave out the opening cysteine and the closing phenylalanine or tryptophan. The order of the fields is J gene, CDR3 length, V gene, CDR3 protein.

TRBJ2-7	11	TRBV30	AWMLQGVGEQY
TRBJ1-6	12	TRBV19	ASSTRQGASPLH
TRBJ2-2	11	TRBV7-9	ASSIYGTGELF
TRBJ1-5	13	TRBV3-1	ASSNGQASNQPQH
TRBJ2-1	13	TRBV6-2/TRBV6-3	ASRGQGRDSYEQF
TRBJ2-7	12	TRBV27	ASNPTGFSYEQY
TRBJ2-5	17	TRBV6-5	ASSYSSGGSFILGETQY
TRBJ2-3	11	TRBV11-2	ASSTERRVAQY
TRBJ2-5	11	TRBV19	ASSGQGKETQY
TRBJ1-1	14	TRBV15	ATSRGLQGPNTEAF
TRBJ2-1	12	TRBV11-3	ASSPRSGYNEQF
TRBJ1-5	13	TRBV6-5	ASGYSSGSNQPQH
TRBJ2-5	13	TRBV2	ASRGTGGYQETQY
TRBJ2-2	13	TRBV7-2	ASSFAAEDTGELF
TRBJ2-3	15	TRBV5-1	ASSKTGTSGSIDTQY
TRBJ2-7	11	TRBV9	ASSARTSGSPK
TRBJ2-1	14	TRBV7-9	ASSPTSALNHNEQF
TRBJ2-7	13	TRBV19	ASSIPTGPSPEQY
TRBJ2-7	12	TRBV6-9	ASSYLPGTYEQY
TRBJ2-5	14	TRBV27	ASSSPQREGEETQY
TRBJ1-4	15	TRBV28	ASSAMEGRAFGEKLF
TRBJ1-1	14	TRBV27	ASSLSPTAMNTEAF
TRBJ2-3	12	TRBV5-4	ASSWGPSTDTQY
TRBJ2-7	12	TRBV2	ASKTGTGNYEQY
TRBJ1-6	11	TRBV5-1	ASKGDENSPLH
TRBJ1-2	13	TRBV24-1	ATSDHRRPPYGYT
TRBJ1-1	13	TRBV5-6	ASSLPGGLGTEAF
TRBJ2-7	15	TRBV10-2	ASRGTSGTNPPREQY
TRBJ2-7	14	TRBV28	ASSPSWGVSPYEQY
TRBJ2-1	14	TRBV12-3/TRBV12-4	ASSLSWTSFSDEQF
TRBJ1-1	13	TRBV5-8	ASSLYKQRNTEAF
TRBJ2-1	12	TRBV20-1	SANLAGAHNEQF
TRBJ2-2	11	TRBV19	ASSPSRRIELF
TRBJ2-1	17	TRBV24-1	ATSDPGIGIGSSYNEQF
TRBJ2-7	12	TRBV3-1	ASSRTSGTEEQY
TRBJ2-7	13	TRBV5-1	ASSLVKWESGEQY
TRBJ1-2	12	TRBV12-3/TRBV12-4	ASRGQGARGGYT
TRBJ1-2	13	TRBV6-9	ASSYFRHSNYGYT
TRBJ1-1	12	TRBV5-1	ASSPTPANTEAF
TRBJ2-1	17	TRBV18	ASSPLEGAALSSYNEQF
TRBJ2-3	13	TRBV3-1	ASSQVPTSTDTQY
TRBJ2-1	17	TRBV7-9	ASSTPGLAPGQRGNEQF
TRBJ2-3	13	TRBV5-1	ASSFELAGGDTQY
TRBJ2-6	17	TRBV6-2/TRBV6-3	ASSYSPGQGFSGANVLT
TRBJ1-5	13	TRBV30	AWKPQGKSNQPQH
TRBJ2-7	15	TRBV6-2/TRBV6-3	ASSYSGASGVLYEQY
TRBJ2-1	16	TRBV7-9	ASSLTSRPSGRNHEQF
TRBJ1-2	13	TRBV28	ASRVTGVLDYGYT
TRBJ1-1	15	TRBV11-2	ASSLGVAGKKDTEAF
TRBJ2-1	12	TRBV20-1	SAGGGPHYNEQF
TRBJ2-7	10	TRBV2	ANRGRGYEQY
TRBJ2-6	13	TRBV3-1	ASSQDFPGANVLT
TRBJ1-4	16	TRBV2	ASSEARDLHRANEKLF